This T cell receptor (beta chain) was retrieved from a study of T cells in Graves' hyperthyroidism and ophthalmopathy (dated by TCRdb to between 2018 and 2020). Concerning the study at large: Peripheral blood samples were taken at initial diagnosis, before any treatment was given. A discovery cohort of about 100 patients, about 40 with Graves' ophthalmopathy and about 58 with stable Graves' hyperthyroidism, was used to find distinguishing TCR V-J signatures. Whether ophthalmopathy could be predicted prospectively was tested in an independent validation cohort made up of under 20 hyperthyroidism patients plus 17 patients who later progressed to ophthalmopathy. For training and testing, the roughly 100 patients in the discovery cohort were randomly divided in a 7:3 ratio. Thyroid tissue and blood T-cell repertoires from six Graves' hyperthyroidism patients were also compared in the study. Following sampling, methimazole starting at 30 mg daily was given to hyperthyroidism patients, and high-dose intravenous methylprednisolone was given to ophthalmopathy patients. According to the paper, TCR Vbeta CDR3 sequencing was carried out on 135 peripheral blood samples, which came from about 45 ophthalmopathy, around 75 hyperthyroidism and approximately 17 progressor patients.

TCR beta CDR3 regions were amplified from RNA transcripts. For the first round of RT-PCR on the TCR CDR3, the HTBI primer set was used together with the Qiagen OneStep RT-PCR kit. Libraries were constructed in a second round of multiplex PCR, after which size selection and purification were carried out. The libraries were sequenced on an Illumina HiSeq2000 using paired-end 100 bp reads. In the authors' own workflow: SOAPnuke was used to process the raw data, with reads discarded if the reads contained adapters or uncalled bases, had a mean Phred below 15, or lacked an exact constant-primer or identifier match. COPE v1.2.5 was used to merge the high-quality paired reads, and each unique nucleotide sequence was defined as a clonotype. Clonotypes were aligned to IMGT TRBV, TRBD and TRBJ reference segments using MiTCR v1.1. The analysis included only V-J combinations with a frequency above 0.0001, which together covered 99% to 99.2% of the repertoires. The TCS score was defined as F50 (clonal expansion) divided by E x V (chaos), with BLOSUM62-based TCRdist calculated between CDR3 peptides within each V-J. Welch's t-statistics and random forest reduced fewer than 600 V-J features to under 15, which were used in a naive Bayes classifier (R e1071). The Morisita-Horn index was used to measure how similar the thyroid and blood repertoires were. TCRdb reprocessing: public reads trimmed at Q25 with fastp, clones called with MiXCR, in-frame beta chains kept. CDR3 protein sequences are deduplicated, and each keeps its most common genes and DNA. TCRdb, not the original authors, processed these V and J calls. For this sample the table gives 750,000 to 900,000 distinct CDR3 sequences, of which about 38% were detected only once. The leading ten clones occupy about 9% of the sample.

The CDR3 covers 14 residues, taking in both the cysteine and the phenylalanine. Only CDR3 DNA is held: 42 bases, read in frame from base 1. The germline V gene gives CDR1 as MGHRA and CDR2 as YSYEKL. Stable Graves' hyperthyroidism was defined as the absence of progression to ophthalmopathy over 18 months of follow-up. Hyperthyroidism patients were newly diagnosed, with disease duration under 2 months, and aged 18 to 65 years. Patients with uncontrolled infections, other autoimmune diseases, pregnancy or lactation were excluded. Clinical symptoms, serum thyroxine and TRAb, thyroid ultrasound, and orbital computed tomography formed the basis for the diagnoses. Ficoll-Paque density gradient centrifugation was used to isolate PBMCs from 8 to 10 ml of fresh peripheral blood. Trizol reagent was used to extract total RNA, and RNA quality was then checked on an Agilent 2100 Bioanalyzer. This clonotype was observed a few times. The antigen this receptor binds is unknown. The junction does not match germline at one end; this may be a read error.

Findings and caveats that apply to the study as a whole: In cross-validation, a model built on a 13 V-J signature told ophthalmopathy apart from stable hyperthyroidism with 85% to 90% sensitivity and about 81% specificity, and in testing the same model reached 80%/75%. Most expanded thyroid clonotypes (frequency above 0.001) were also detected in blood, a finding suggesting that blood repertoires may reflect thyroid immune responses. During validation, the model predicted progression to ophthalmopathy a median of about 5.9 months ahead of onset, with almost 71% sensitivity and roughly 75% specificity. Sample size was not statistically predetermined, and blinding of investigators to group allocation was not performed.

The sequenced material came from blood. The chain was built from TRBV4-1 and TRBJ2-7, and TRBD1 may be the D gene, going by 5 matching bases. The sequence was collected from a man between 18 and 35 years old with Graves' hyperthyroidism. The DNA reads as follows: TGTGCCAGCAGCTCGCCCGACAGCTCCTACGAGCAGTACTTC. Its translation reads: CASSSPDSSYEQYF.